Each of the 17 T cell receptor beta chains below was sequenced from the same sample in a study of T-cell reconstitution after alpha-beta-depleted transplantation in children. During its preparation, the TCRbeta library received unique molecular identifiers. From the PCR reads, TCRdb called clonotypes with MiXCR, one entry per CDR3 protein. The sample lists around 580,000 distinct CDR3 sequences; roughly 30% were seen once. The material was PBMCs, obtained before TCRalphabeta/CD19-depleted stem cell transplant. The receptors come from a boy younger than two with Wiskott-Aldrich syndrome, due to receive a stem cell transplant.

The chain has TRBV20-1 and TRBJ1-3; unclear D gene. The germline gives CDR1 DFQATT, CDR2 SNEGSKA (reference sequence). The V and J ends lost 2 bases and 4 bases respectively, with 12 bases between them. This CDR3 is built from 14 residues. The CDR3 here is CSARFSSGGNTIYF. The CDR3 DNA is TGCAGTGCTAGATTTTCCTCGGGAGGAAACACCATATATTTT.

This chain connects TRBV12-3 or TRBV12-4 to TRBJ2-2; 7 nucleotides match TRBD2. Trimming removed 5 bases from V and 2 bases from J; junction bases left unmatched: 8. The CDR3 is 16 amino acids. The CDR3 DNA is TGTGCCAGCAGTGTCCCGGGAGGTGGCAACACCGGGGAGCTGTTTTTT. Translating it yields CASSVPGGGNTGELFF.

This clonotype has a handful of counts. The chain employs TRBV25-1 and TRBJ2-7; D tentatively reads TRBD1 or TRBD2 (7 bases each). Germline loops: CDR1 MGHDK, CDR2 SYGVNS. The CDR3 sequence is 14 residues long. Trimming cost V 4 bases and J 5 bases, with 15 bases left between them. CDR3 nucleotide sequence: TGTGCCAGCAGTGTATCAGGGGGAGGGAACGAGCAGTACTTC. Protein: CASSVSGGGNEQYF.

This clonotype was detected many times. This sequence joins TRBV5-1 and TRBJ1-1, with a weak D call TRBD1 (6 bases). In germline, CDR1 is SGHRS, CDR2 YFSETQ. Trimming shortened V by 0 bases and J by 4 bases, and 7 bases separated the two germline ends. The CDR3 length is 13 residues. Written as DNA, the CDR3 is TGCGCCAGCAGCTTGGAGGGGGGCACTGAAGCTTTCTTT. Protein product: CASSLEGGTEAFF. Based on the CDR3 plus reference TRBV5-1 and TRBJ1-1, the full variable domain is KAGVTQTPRYLIKTRGQQVTLSCSPISGHRSVSWYQQTPGQGLQFLFEYFSETQRNKGNFPGRFSGRQFSNSRSEMNVSTLELGDSALYLCASSLEGGTEAFFGQGTRLTVV.

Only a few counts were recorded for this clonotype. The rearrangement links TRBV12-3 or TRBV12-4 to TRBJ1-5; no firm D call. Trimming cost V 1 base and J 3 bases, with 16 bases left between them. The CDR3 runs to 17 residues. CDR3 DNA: TGTGCCAGCAGTTTAGTTTCTCCGAGACACATCAATCAGCCCCAGCATTTT. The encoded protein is CASSLVSPRHINQPQHF.

The CDR3 region has the DNA TGTGCCAGCAGCTGGACCCCCACAGATACGCAGTATTTT. This translates into CASSWTPTDTQYF. This chain uses TRBV27 with TRBJ2-3; D remains ambiguous. The CDR3 is 13 residues long. V dropped 6 bases and J dropped 2 bases, with 9 bases sitting between them. Per germline, CDR1 MNHEY and CDR2 SMNVEV (reference sequence).

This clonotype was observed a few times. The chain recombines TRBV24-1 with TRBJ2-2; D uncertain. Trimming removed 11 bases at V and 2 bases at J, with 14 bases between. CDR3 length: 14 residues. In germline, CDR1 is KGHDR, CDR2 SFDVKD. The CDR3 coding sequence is TGTGCCAACTCCCGGGCCCTAAACACCGGGGAGCTGTTTTTT. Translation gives CANSRALNTGELFF.

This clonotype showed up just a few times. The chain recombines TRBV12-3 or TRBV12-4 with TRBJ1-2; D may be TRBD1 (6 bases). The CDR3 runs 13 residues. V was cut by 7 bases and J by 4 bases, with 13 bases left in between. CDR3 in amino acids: CASTRTDSYGYTF. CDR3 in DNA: TGTGCCAGCACCCGGACAGATTCCTATGGCTACACCTTC.

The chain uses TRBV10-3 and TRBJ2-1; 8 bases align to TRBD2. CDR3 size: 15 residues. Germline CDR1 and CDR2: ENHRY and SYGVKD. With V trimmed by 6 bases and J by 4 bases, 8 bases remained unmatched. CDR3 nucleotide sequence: TGTGCCATCAGGTTAGCGGGATCGACGTACAATGAGCAGTTCTTC. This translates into CAIRLAGSTYNEQFF.

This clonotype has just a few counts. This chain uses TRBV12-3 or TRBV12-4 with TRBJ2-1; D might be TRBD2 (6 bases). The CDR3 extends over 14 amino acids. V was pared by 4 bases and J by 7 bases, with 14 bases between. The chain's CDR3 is CASSSYGGVNEQFF. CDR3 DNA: TGTGCCAGCAGTTCCTACGGGGGAGTTAATGAGCAGTTCTTC.

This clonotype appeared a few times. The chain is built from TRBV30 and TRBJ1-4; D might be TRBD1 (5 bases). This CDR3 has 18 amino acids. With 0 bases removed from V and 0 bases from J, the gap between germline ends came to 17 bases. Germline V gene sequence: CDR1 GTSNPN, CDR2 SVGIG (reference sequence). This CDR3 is CAWSVLRQGLATNEKLFF. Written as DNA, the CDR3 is TGTGCCTGGAGTGTACTGAGGCAGGGCCTTGCAACTAATGAAAAACTGTTTTTT.

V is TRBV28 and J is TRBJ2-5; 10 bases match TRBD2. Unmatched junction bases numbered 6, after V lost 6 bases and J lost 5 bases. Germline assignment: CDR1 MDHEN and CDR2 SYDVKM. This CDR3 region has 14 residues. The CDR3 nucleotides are TGTGCCAGCAGCCGTAGCGGGAGGCCGGAGACCCAGTACTTC. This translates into CASSRSGRPETQYF.

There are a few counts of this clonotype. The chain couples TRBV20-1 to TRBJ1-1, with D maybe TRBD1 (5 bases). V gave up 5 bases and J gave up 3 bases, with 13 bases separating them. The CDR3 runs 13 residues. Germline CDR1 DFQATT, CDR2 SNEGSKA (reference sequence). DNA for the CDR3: TGCAGTGCTTCCTATGGACATGACACTGAAGCTTTCTTT. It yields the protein CSASYGHDTEAFF.

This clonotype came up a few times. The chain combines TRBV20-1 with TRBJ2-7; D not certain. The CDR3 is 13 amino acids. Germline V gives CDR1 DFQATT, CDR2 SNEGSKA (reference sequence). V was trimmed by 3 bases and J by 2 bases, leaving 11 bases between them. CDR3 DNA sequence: TGCAGTGCTAGTCACAGACAACCCTACGAGCAGTACTTC. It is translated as CSASHRQPYEQYF.

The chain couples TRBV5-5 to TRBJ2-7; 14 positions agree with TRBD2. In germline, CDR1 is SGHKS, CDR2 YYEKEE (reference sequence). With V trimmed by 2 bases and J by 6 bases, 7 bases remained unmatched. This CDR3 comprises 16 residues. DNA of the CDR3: TGTGCCAGCAGCTTAAAGGGGACTAGCGGGAGTCTCGAGCAGTACTTC. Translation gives CASSLKGTSGSLEQYF.

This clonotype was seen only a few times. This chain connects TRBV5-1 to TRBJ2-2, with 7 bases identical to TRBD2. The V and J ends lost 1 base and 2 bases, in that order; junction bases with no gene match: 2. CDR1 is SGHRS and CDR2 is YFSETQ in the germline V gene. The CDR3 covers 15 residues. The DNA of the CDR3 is TGCGCCAGCAGCTTGCTAGCGGTAAACACCGGGGAGCTGTTTTTT. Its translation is CASSLLAVNTGELFF.

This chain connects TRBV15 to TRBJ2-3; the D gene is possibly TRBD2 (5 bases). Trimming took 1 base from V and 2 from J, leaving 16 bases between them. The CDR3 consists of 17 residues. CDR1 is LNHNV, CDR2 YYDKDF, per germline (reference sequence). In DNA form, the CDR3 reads TGTGCCACCAGCAGAGTGGGCGGGCGGTCCTACACAGATACGCAGTATTTT. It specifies CATSRVGGRSYTDTQYF.